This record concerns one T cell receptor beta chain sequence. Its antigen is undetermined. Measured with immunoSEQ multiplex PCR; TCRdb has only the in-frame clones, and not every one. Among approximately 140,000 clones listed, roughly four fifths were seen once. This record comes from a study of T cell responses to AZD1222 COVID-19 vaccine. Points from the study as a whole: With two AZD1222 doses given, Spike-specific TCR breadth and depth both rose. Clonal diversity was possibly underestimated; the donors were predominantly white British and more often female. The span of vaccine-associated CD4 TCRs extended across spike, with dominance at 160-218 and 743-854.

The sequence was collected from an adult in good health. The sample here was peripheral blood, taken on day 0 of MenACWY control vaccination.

The CDR3 bases are TGTGCCAGCAGCCAAGCAGGGCAGTGGCAGTTCTTC. This gives the protein CASSQAGQWQFF. The chain recombines TRBV14 with TRBJ2-1; a possible D gene is TRBD1 (5 bases). CDR1 and CDR2 (germline): SGHDN, FVKESK. V lost 1 base to trimming and J lost 12 bases, with 10 bases between them. The CDR3 sequence is 12 residues long.